Following are 11 T cell receptor beta chains from one sample sequenced in a study of blood T cell repertoires in COVID-19. Libraries were prepared by immunoSEQ multiplex PCR; TCRdb keeps only in-frame clonotypes and omits some of them. The table shows 190,000 or so clones, with 87% occurring only once. The source material was peripheral blood. The source is a woman under 30 who had recovered from COVID-19.

This chain connects TRBV27 to TRBJ2-7; weak D call: TRBD1 (6 bases). Trimming left V 6 bases short and J 6 bases short, with 21 bases between. Germline V gives CDR1 MNHEY, CDR2 SMNVEV (reference sequence). The CDR3 extends over 15 amino acids. CDR3 sequence (DNA): TGTGCCAGCAGGGAGATACAGGGTAGGTGGCTCGAGCAGTACTTC. It translates to CASREIQGRWLEQYF.

The genes are TRBV25-1 and TRBJ2-2; tentatively, D is TRBD2 (5 bases). This CDR3 is built from 17 residues. Deletions cut 0 bases from V and 4 bases from J, with 15 bases between. Germline CDR1 and CDR2: MGHDK and SYGVNS. The CDR3 here is CASSEYWVGGFTGELFF. In DNA, the CDR3 is TGTGCCAGCAGTGAATATTGGGTCGGCGGGTTCACCGGGGAGCTGTTTTTT.

The chain couples TRBV6-1 to TRBJ1-5; D gene ambiguous. The length of the CDR3 is 14 residues. Germline CDR1 is MNHNS and CDR2 is SASEGT. Trimming took 3 bases from V and 0 from J, leaving 6 bases between them. This chain's CDR3 is CASSDRASNQPQHF. The CDR3, as DNA: TGTGCCAGCAGTGACCGAGCTAGCAATCAGCCCCAGCATTTT.

The chain joins TRBV7-3 to TRBJ2-1, with 8 bases fitting TRBD2. Germline V gene sequence: CDR1 SGHTA, CDR2 FQGTGA. The length of the CDR3 is 18 residues. V was pared by 2 bases and J by 3 bases, with 12 bases of the junction left unmatched. CDR3 in amino acids: CASSLDPGGGLLYNEQFF. CDR3 in DNA: TGTGCCAGCAGCTTAGACCCCGGGGGGGGACTCCTCTACAATGAGCAGTTCTTC.

This clone occurred a few times. The chain combines TRBV9 with TRBJ2-7, with D unresolved. CDR1 is SGDLS and CDR2 is YYNGEE in the germline V gene. The V end was cut by 4 bases, the J end by 4 bases, with 9 bases between. The CDR3 consists of 12 residues. The CDR3: CASSPTGYEQYF. The CDR3 DNA reads TGTGCCAGCAGCCCCACCGGTTACGAGCAGTACTTC.

This clone is a singleton in its sample. V and J are TRBV7-2 and TRBJ1-1; no clear D. Deletions cut 1 base from V and 10 bases from J, with 13 bases between. Per the germline V gene, CDR1 is SGHTA and CDR2 is FQGNSA. This CDR3 is 13 amino acids long. In DNA form, the CDR3 reads TGTGCCAGCAGCTTAGTAGGCACCCAGGTAGCTTTCTTT. It specifies CASSLVGTQVAFF.

This chain connects TRBV3-1 (or the pseudogene TRBV3-2) to TRBJ2-7; TRBD2 aligns across 8 bases. The CDR3 contains 15 residues. V trimming: 4 bases; J trimming: 0 bases; junction bases outside the gene matches: 5. Germline V gene data show CDR1 as LGHDT and CDR2 as YNNKEL (reference sequence). CDR3 in DNA: TGTGCCAGCAGCCCCGGGGGGGGGAACTCCTACGAGCAGTACGTC. It encodes CASSPGGGNSYEQYV.

The rearrangement joins TRBV13 to TRBJ1-2, with 11 nucleotides matching TRBD1. Germline V gene data show CDR1 as PRHDT and CDR2 as FYEKMQ (reference sequence). This CDR3 contains 13 residues. V dropped 5 bases and J dropped 8; count of bases not matched to a gene: 4. CDR3 sequence reads: CASSQGTGGGYTF. CDR3 in DNA: TGTGCCAGCAGCCAAGGGACAGGGGGAGGCTACACCTTC.

J is TRBJ1-4 and V is TRBV4-1; 11 bases agree with TRBD1. The length of the CDR3 is 15 residues. Trimming cost V 6 bases and J 11 bases; bases outside gene matches: 11. CDR1 and CDR2 (germline): MGHRA, YSYEKL. CDR3 nucleotide sequence: TGCGCCAGCAGATCCGTCCGGGACAGGGGGTACAAACTGTTTTTT. Amino acid sequence: CASRSVRDRGYKLFF.

The V gene is TRBV10-3, the J gene TRBJ2-3; TRBD1 might be the D (5 bases). Germline V gene sequence: CDR1 ENHRY, CDR2 SYGVKD. Deletions cut 3 bases from V and 2 bases from J, with 12 bases between. This CDR3 comprises 15 residues. The CDR3 loop reads CAISEGAILTDTQYF. As DNA, the CDR3 is TGTGCCATCAGTGAAGGGGCAATCCTCACAGATACGCAGTATTTT.

The chain uses TRBV7-6 and TRBJ1-3, with D maybe TRBD1 (6 bases). The CDR3 runs 17 residues. Germline V gives CDR1 SGHVS, CDR2 FNYEAQ. V lost 5 bases to trimming and J lost 0 bases, with 17 bases between them. This CDR3 is CASSAPVATGSGNTIYF. Here the CDR3 DNA reads TGTGCCAGCAGCGCCCCCGTCGCGACAGGCTCTGGAAACACCATATATTTT.